These T cell receptor beta chains were read from a single sample in a study of blood T cells in healthy people across ages. TCRdb re-called the 5' RACE reads with MiXCR, one entry per CDR3 protein. The sample includes hundreds of thousands of distinct CDR3 sequences, over 40% of them seen just once. Material: blood. The receptors come from a woman at least 80 years old in good health. Both conserved end residues are part of each CDR3. The D gene is left open where the match is weak. The listing skips clone size in some rows; elsewhere it reads once, few, many or a size class.

size: -; J: TRBJ2-3; V: TRBV24-1; D: -; DNA: TGTGCCACCAGTGATCTCGACGGGGGAAGAGATACGCAGTATTTT; CDR3: CATSDLDGGRDTQYF
size: many; J: TRBJ2-3; V: TRBV7-2; D: TRBD2; DNA: TGTGCCAGCAGCTTAAGACTACGGGGGGGCACGGATACGCAGTATTTT; CDR3: CASSLRLRGGTDTQYF
size: -; J: TRBJ2-1; V: TRBV6-4; D: -; DNA: TGTGCCAGCAGTGACTCAACGGGAAGGGGGTTCTTC; CDR3: CASSDSTGRGFF
size: -; J: TRBJ2-5; V: TRBV10-3; D: -; DNA: TGTGCCACCACAAAGGGCAGCCAAGAGACCCAGTACTTC; CDR3: CATTKGSQETQYF
size: many; J: TRBJ2-1; V: TRBV5-1; D: -; DNA: TGCGCCAGCAAAGTCAGCGGGACAGGCTCCTACAATGAGCAGTTCTTC; CDR3: CASKVSGTGSYNEQFF
size: many; J: TRBJ2-3; V: TRBV7-2; D: -; DNA: TGTGCCAGCAGAAGGACACCTTTCCTCACAGATACGCAGTATTTT; CDR3: CASRRTPFLTDTQYF
size: -; J: TRBJ2-1; V: TRBV19; D: -; DNA: TGTGCCAGTAGTAACCGGGCACACAATGAGCAGTTCTTC; CDR3: CASSNRAHNEQFF
size: -; J: TRBJ1-5; V: TRBV5-6; D: TRBD1; DNA: TGTGCCAGCAGCTTATGGACAGGGGACCCCAATCAGCCCCAGCATTTT; CDR3: CASSLWTGDPNQPQHF
size: once; J: TRBJ2-5; V: TRBV20-1; D: -; DNA: TGCAGTGCTAGAGATTTCACAGGGTACGAGACCCAGTACTTC; CDR3: CSARDFTGYETQYF
size: -; J: TRBJ2-7; V: TRBV30; D: TRBD2; DNA: TGTGCCTGGGCACCGGCGGCGGGAGGACCCTACGAGCAGTACTTC; CDR3: CAWAPAAGGPYEQYF
size: -; J: TRBJ2-5; V: TRBV29-1; D: -; DNA: TGCAGCGCTGCAGGGACTGAAAAAGAGACCCAGTACTTC; CDR3: CSAAGTEKETQYF
size: few; J: TRBJ2-1; V: TRBV29-1; D: TRBD2; DNA: TGCAGCGTTATAGCGGGAGCTGGAAGTGAGCAGTTCTTC; CDR3: CSVIAGAGSEQFF
size: many; J: TRBJ1-2; V: TRBV6-6; D: -; DNA: TGTGCCAGCAGTCCCCAGGGTCGTGGCTACACCTTC; CDR3: CASSPQGRGYTF
size: few; J: TRBJ1-2; V: TRBV6-5; D: -; DNA: TGTGCCAGCAGTTACACGGGGAACTATGGCTACACCTTC; CDR3: CASSYTGNYGYTF
size: few; J: TRBJ2-3; V: TRBV12-3/TRBV12-4; D: -; DNA: TGTGCCAGCAGTTTACAGAAGTCTCGCACAGATACGCAGTATTTT; CDR3: CASSLQKSRTDTQYF
size: once; J: TRBJ2-7; V: TRBV2; D: -; DNA: TGTGCCAGCAGAAGGTCCCAGCAATTCTACGAGCAGTACTTC; CDR3: CASRRSQQFYEQYF
size: few; J: TRBJ2-7; V: TRBV28; D: TRBD2; DNA: TGTGCCAGCAGCTCACTCGGTTGGGGGGACTTGACCCTAAGCGGGAGGACAGATACAGACGAGCAGTACTTC; CDR3: CASSSLGWGDLTLSGRTDTDEQYF